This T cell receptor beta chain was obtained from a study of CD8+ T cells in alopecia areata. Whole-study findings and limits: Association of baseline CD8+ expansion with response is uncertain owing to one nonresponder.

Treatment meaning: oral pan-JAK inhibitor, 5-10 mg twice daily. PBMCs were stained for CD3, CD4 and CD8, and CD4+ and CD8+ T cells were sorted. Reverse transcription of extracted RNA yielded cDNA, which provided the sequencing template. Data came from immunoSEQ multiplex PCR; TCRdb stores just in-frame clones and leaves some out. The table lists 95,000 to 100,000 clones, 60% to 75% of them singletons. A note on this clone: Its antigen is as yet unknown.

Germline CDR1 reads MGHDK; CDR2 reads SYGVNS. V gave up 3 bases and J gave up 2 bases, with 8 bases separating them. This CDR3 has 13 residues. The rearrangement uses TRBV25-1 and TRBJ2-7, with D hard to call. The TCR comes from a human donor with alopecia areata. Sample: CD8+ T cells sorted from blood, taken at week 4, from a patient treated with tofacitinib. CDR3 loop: CASSEGLAYEQYF. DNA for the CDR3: TGTGCCAGCAGTGAGGGTTTAGCCTACGAGCAGTACTTC.